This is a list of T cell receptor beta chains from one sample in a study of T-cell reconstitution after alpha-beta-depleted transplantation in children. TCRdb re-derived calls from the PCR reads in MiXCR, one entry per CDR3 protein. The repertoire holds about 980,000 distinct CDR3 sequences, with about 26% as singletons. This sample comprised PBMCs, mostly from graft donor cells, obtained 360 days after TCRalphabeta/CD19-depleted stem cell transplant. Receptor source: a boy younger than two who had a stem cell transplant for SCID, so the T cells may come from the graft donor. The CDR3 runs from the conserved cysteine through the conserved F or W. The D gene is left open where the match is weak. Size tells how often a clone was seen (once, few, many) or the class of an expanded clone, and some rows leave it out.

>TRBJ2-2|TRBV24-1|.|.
CATSGDTFTGELFF
TGTGCCACCAGTGGGGACACATTCACCGGGGAGCTGTTTTTT
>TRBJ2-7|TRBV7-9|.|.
CASSLARNEQYF
TGTGCCAGCAGCTTAGCGCGAAACGAGCAGTACTTC
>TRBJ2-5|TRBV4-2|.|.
CASSARDLRETQYF
TGTGCCAGCAGCGCGAGGGACTTGAGAGAGACCCAGTACTTC
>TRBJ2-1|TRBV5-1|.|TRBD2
CASRELAGSYNEQFF
TGCGCCAGCAGGGAGCTAGCGGGGTCCTACAATGAGCAGTTCTTC
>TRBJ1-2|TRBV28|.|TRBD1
CASSPLQGARGIGYTF
TGTGCCAGCAGTCCTCTTCAGGGGGCGCGGGGCATTGGCTACACCTTC
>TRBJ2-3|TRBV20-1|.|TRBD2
CSAPVSGPSDTQYF
TGCAGTGCTCCGGTTAGCGGGCCATCAGATACGCAGTATTTT
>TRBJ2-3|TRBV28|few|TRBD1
CASSGRGLTDTQYF
TGTGCCAGCAGTGGCAGGGGGTTGACAGATACGCAGTATTTT
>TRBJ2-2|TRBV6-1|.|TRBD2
CASGRLATTGELFF
TGTGCCAGCGGACGACTAGCGACCACCGGGGAGCTGTTTTTT
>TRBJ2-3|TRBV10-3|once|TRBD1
CAISATGAITDTQYF
TGTGCCATCAGCGCTACAGGGGCTATCACAGATACGCAGTATTTT
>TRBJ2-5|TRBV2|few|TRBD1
CASKQGQKLETQYF
TGTGCCAGCAAACAGGGACAGAAGCTGGAGACCCAGTACTTC
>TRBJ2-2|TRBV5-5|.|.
CASSLPYGTGELFF
TGTGCCAGCAGCTTGCCCTACGGGACCGGGGAGCTGTTTTTT
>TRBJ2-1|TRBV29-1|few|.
CSGLRDTGLGEQFF
TGCAGCGGCCTCCGGGACACAGGTTTGGGTGAGCAGTTCTTC
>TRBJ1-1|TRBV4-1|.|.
CASSQDIGHTTEAFF
TGCGCCAGCAGCCAAGATATAGGACATACCACTGAAGCTTTCTTT
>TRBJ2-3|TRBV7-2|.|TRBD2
CASSLALTSGGTDTQYF
TGTGCCAGCAGCTTAGCCCTAACTAGCGGGGGCACAGATACGCAGTATTTT
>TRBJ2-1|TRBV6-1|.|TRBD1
CASTPWDSNEQFF
TGTGCCAGCACCCCATGGGACAGCAATGAGCAGTTCTTC
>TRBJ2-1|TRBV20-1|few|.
CSAREDRNEQFF
TGCAGTGCTAGGGAAGACAGGAATGAGCAGTTCTTC
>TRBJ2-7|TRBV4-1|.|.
CASSQSWADSYEQYF
TGCGCCAGCAGCCAATCGTGGGCAGACTCCTACGAGCAGTACTTC
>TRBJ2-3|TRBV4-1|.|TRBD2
CASSPGTRTTDTQYF
TGCGCCAGCAGCCCCGGGACTAGGACGACGGATACGCAGTATTTT
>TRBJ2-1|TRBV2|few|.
CASSEDGNEQFF
TGTGCCAGCAGTGAAGACGGTAATGAGCAGTTCTTC
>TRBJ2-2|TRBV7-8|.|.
CASSLRRLANTGELFF
TGTGCCAGCAGCTTGAGGAGACTTGCGAACACCGGGGAGCTGTTTTTT
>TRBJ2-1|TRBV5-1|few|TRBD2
CASSPVAGASYNEQFF
TGCGCCAGCAGCCCAGTAGCGGGGGCCTCCTACAATGAGCAGTTCTTC
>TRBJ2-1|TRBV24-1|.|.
CATLGENNEQFF
TGTGCCACCCTAGGCGAGAACAATGAGCAGTTCTTC
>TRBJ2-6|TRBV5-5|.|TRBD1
CASSADRVVTGANVLTF
TGTGCCAGCAGCGCGGACAGGGTTGTTACTGGGGCCAACGTCCTGACTTTC
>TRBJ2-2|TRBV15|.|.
CATAHRSGTGELFF
TGTGCCACCGCGCACCGTTCGGGCACCGGGGAGCTGTTTTTT
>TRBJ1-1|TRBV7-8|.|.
CASSPDRPHEAFF
TGTGCCAGCAGCCCTGATCGTCCGCATGAAGCTTTCTTT
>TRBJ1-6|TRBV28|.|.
CASSLHDRNSPLHF
TGTGCCAGCAGTTTACACGACAGAAATTCACCCCTCCACTTT